This TCR beta chain was retrieved from a study of cytomegalovirus exposure and HLA in healthy donors. Study observations and caveats: Cytomegalovirus-associated status was assigned to 150 or so TCR beta chains. Confirmation was obtained in vitro that three CMV-associated chains are specific for CMV antigens. TCR sequences were mostly rare, though some public TCRs occurred in many donors.

The length of the CDR3 is 15 residues. V was trimmed by 0 bases and J by 8 bases, leaving 12 bases between them. Germline CDR1 reads SGHRS; CDR2 reads YFSETQ. Comment on this clone: What it binds is unknown.

The table came from immunoSEQ multiplex PCR; TCRdb's copy has only in-frame clones and leaves some out. The sample records roughly 170,000 clones, about 80% being singletons. The rearrangement links TRBV5-1 to TRBJ1-6; the D gene is possibly TRBD1 (6 bases). Specimen: PBMCs. The source of this sequence is a young woman in good health and CMV-seropositive. The CDR3 DNA sequence: TGCGCCAGCAGCTTGGTGACAGGACGGTATTCACCCCTCCACTTT. Translation: CASSLVTGRYSPLHF.